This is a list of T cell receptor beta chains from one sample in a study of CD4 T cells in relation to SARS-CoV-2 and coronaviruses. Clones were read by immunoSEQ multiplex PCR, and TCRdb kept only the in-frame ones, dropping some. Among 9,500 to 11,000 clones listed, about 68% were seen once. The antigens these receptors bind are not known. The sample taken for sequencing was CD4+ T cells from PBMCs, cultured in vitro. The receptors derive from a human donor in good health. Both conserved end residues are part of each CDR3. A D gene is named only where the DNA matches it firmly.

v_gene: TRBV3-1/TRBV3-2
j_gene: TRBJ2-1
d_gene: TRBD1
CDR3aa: CASSQDRGPYNEQFF

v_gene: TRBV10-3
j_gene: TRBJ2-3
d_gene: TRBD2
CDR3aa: CAISGLTSGGAPDTQYF

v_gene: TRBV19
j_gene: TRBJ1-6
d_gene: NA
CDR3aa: CASRAQGLNSPLHF

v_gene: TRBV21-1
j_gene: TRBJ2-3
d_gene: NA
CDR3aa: CASSSNSLAGKSLDTQYF

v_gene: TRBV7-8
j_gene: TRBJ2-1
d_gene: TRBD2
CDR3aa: CASRASGSYNEQFF

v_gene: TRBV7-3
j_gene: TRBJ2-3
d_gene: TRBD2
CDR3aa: CASSPGLAPTYTQYF

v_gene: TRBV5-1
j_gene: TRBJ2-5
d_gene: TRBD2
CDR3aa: CASSLGLAGVETQYF

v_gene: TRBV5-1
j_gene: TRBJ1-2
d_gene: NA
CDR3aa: CASSLRADNGYTF

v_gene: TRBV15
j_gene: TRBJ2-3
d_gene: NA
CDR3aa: CATSRDKGSPLDTQYF

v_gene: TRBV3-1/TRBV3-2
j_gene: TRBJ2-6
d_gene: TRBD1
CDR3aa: CASSLDRGRPNVLTF

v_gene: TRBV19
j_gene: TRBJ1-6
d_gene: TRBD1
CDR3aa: CASSISARGLGSPLHF

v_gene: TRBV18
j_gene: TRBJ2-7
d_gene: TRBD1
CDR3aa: CASSPPGQGVSYEQYF

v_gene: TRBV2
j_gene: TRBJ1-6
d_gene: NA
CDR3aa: CASNGDRFYNSPLHF

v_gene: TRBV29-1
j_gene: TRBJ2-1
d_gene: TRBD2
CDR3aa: CSVATSGSGNEQFF

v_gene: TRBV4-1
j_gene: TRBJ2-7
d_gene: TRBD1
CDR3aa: CASSHRQGEPSYEQYF

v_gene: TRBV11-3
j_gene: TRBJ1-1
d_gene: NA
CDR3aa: CASSYVTASEAFF

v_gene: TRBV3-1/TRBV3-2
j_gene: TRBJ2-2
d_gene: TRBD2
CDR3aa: CASSQSWGGTVNTGELFF

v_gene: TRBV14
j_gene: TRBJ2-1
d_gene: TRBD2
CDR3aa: CASSQASGVFNEQFF

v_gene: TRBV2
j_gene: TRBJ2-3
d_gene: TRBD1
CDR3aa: CASSEQGADTQYF

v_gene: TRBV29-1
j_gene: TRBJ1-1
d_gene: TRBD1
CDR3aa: CSVATGDLNTEAFF

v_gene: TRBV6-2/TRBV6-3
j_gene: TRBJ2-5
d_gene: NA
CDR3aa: CASSKKETQYF

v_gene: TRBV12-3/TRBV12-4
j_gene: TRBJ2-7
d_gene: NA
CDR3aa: CASSLSNTYEQYF

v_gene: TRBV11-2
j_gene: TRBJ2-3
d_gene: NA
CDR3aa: CASSRLGSARTDTQYF

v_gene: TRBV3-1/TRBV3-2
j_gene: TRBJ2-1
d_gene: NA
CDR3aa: CASSQGYSSNEQFF

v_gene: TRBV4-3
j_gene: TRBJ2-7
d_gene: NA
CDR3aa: CASSPSALGEQYF

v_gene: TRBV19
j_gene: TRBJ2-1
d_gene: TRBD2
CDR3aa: CASSIYAGGTYNEQFF

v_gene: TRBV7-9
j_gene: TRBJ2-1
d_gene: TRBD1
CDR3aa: CASSLRQGSENEQFF

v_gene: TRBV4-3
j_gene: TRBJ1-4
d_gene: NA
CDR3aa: CASSQGGGKWPQEKLFF

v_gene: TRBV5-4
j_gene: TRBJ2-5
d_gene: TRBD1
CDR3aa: CASSLRDSKETQYF

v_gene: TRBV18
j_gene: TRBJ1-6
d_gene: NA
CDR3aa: CASSPGGAANSPLHF

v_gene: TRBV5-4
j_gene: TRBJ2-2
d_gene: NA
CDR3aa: CASSLARSTGELFF

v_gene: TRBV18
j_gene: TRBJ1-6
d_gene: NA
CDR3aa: CASSPAGDDSPLHF

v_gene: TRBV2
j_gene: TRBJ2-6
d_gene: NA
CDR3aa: CASRVAEGGGANVLTF

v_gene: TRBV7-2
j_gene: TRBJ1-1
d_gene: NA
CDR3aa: CASSLRESVTEAFF

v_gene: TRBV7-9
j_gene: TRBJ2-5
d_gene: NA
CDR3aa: CASSSARGTQYF

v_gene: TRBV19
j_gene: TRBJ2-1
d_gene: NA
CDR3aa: CASSISSGPHNEQFF

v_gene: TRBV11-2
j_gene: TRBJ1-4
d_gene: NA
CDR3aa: CASSTPGHYEKLFF

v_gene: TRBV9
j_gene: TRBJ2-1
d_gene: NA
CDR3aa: CASSAPGPSSYNEQFF

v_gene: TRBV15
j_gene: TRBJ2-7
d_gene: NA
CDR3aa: CATSRDPTGLSEQYF

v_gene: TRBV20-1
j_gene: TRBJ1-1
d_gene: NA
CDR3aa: CSAKKDDEAFF

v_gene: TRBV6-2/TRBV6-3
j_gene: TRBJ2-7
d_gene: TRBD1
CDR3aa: CASSYSNPKDRGRTYEQYF

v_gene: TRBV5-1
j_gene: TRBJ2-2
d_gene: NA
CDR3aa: CASSLDDPNTGELFF

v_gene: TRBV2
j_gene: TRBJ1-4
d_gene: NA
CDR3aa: CASRSRRGGEKLFF

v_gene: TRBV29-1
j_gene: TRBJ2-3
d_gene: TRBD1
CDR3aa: CSVDLGQGQDTQYF

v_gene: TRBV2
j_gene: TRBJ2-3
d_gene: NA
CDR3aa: CASSVATDTQYF

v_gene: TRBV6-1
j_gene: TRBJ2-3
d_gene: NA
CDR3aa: CASREGLADTDTQYF

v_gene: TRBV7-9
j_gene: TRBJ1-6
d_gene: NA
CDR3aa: CASSLGSPRDSPLHF

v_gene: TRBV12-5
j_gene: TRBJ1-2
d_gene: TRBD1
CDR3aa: CASGDETGGYITDHYGYTF

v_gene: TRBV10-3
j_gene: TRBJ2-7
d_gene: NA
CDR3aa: CAISFDTLSYEQYF

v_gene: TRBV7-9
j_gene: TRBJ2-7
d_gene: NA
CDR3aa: CASSLGGHSYEQYF

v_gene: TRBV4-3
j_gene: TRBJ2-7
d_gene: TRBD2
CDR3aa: CASSQNLAGVYEQYF